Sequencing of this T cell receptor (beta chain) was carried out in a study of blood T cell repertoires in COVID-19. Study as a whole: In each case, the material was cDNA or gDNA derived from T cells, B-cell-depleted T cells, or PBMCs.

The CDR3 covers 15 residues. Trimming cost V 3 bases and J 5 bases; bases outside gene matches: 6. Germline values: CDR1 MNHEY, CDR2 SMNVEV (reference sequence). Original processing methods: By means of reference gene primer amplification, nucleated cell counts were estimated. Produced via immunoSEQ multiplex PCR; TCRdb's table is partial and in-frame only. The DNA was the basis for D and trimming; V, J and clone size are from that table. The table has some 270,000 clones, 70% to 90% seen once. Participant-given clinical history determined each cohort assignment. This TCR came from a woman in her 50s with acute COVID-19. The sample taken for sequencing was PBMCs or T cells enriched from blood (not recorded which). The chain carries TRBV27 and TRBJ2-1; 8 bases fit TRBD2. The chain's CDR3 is CASSLHGGVHNEQFF. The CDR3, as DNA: TGTGCCAGCAGTTTGCACGGGGGGGTTCACAATGAGCAGTTCTTC.